Presented here are 7 T cell receptor beta chains from one specimen sequenced in a study of graft-versus-host responses after intestinal transplantation. For these TCRs, the target antigens are not known. The protocol was immunoSEQ multiplex PCR, while the TCRdb copy is restricted to in-frame clones and leaves out a portion. The data show under 95,000 clones, around 89% seen once. Sequences were derived from unstimulated CD8+ T cells sorted from spleen or lymph node cells, sampled before intestinal transplant. The receptors derive from a human donor who received an intestinal transplant.

The chain combines TRBV29-1 with TRBJ1-1; D is uncertain. CDR3 size: 11 residues. The germline V gene has CDR1 SQVTM and CDR2 ANQGSEA. V gave up 3 bases and J gave up 3 bases, with 5 bases separating them. As DNA, the CDR3 is TGCAGCGTTGACTCGTACACTGAAGCTTTCTTT. Its translation: CSVDSYTEAFF. The whole variable domain, remainder taken from reference TRBV29-1 and TRBJ1-1, is SAVISQKPSRDICQRGTSLTIQCQVDSQVTMMFWYRQQPGQSLTLIATANQGSEATYESGFVIDKFPISRPNLTFSTLTVSNMSPEDSSIYLCSVDSYTEAFFGQGTRLTVV.

The genes are TRBV30 and TRBJ1-4; TRBD1 matches at 8 bases. The CDR3 contains 15 residues. The trim removed 5 bases at V and 16 bases at J, leaving 21 bases unmatched. Germline V CDR1 and CDR2: GTSNPN, SVGIG (reference sequence). The CDR3 loop reads CAWETSTGEGAVKFF. DNA for the CDR3: TGTGCCTGGGAAACGTCGACAGGGGAGGGGGCGGTAAAGTTTTTT.

A single count supports this clone. The chain couples TRBV7-8 to TRBJ2-1, with D hard to call. The germline V gene encodes CDR1 SGHVS and CDR2 FQNEAQ. This CDR3 has 13 amino acids. V was shortened by 4 bases and J by 0 bases, with 4 bases between the two germline ends. The CDR3 DNA sequence: TGTGCCAGCAGCTCCAGCTCCTACAATGAGCAGTTCTTC. This encodes CASSSSSYNEQFF.

In this sample, this clone turned up once. The chain couples TRBV2 to TRBJ1-1, with no clear D. Germline CDR1 is SNHLY and CDR2 is FYNNEI. This CDR3 has 11 residues. Trimming removed 2 bases at V and 5 bases at J, with 3 bases between. The CDR3 sequence: CASSEPTEAFF. The DNA of the CDR3 is TGTGCCAGCAGTGAACCTACTGAAGCTTTCTTT.

CDR3 nucleotide sequence: TGTGCCACCTGGCCGGGTAGCGGTTCCTACGAGCAGTACTTC. Its protein is CATWPGSGSYEQYF. The chain is built from TRBV7-9 and TRBJ2-7, with TRBD2 as a possible D gene (6 bases). V dropped 10 bases and J dropped 1 base, with 17 bases sitting between them. The CDR3 has 14 residues. CDR1 and CDR2 from the germline V gene are SEHNR and FQNEAQ (reference sequence). Using reference TRBV7-9 and TRBJ2-7 for the parts outside the CDR3, the full variable domain is DTGVSQNPRHKITKRGQNVTFRCDPISEHNRLYWYRQTLGQGPEFLTYFQNEAQLEKSRLLSDRFSAERPKGSFSTLEIQRTEQGDSAMYLCATWPGSGSYEQYFGPGTRLTVT.

This clone was picked up one time. The CDR3 protein is CASSSLGPTYEQYF. The CDR3 DNA sequence: TGCGCCAGCAGCTCCCTGGGGCCGACCTACGAGCAGTACTTC. The chain has TRBV5-1 and TRBJ2-7, with D tentatively TRBD1 (5 bases). The CDR3 is 14 residues long. V gave up 3 bases and J gave up 2 bases, with 12 bases separating them. Germline CDR1 and CDR2: SGHRS and YFSETQ.

This clone was observed once. The gene calls are TRBV6-1 and TRBJ1-2; D unresolved. CDR1 MNHNS and CDR2 SASEGT come from the germline V gene. The CDR3 spans 12 residues. Trimming cost V 8 bases and J 5 bases, with 12 bases left between them. The CDR3 loop reads CASYRQAYGYTF. The CDR3 bases are TGTGCCAGCTATCGGCAGGCGTATGGCTACACCTTC.